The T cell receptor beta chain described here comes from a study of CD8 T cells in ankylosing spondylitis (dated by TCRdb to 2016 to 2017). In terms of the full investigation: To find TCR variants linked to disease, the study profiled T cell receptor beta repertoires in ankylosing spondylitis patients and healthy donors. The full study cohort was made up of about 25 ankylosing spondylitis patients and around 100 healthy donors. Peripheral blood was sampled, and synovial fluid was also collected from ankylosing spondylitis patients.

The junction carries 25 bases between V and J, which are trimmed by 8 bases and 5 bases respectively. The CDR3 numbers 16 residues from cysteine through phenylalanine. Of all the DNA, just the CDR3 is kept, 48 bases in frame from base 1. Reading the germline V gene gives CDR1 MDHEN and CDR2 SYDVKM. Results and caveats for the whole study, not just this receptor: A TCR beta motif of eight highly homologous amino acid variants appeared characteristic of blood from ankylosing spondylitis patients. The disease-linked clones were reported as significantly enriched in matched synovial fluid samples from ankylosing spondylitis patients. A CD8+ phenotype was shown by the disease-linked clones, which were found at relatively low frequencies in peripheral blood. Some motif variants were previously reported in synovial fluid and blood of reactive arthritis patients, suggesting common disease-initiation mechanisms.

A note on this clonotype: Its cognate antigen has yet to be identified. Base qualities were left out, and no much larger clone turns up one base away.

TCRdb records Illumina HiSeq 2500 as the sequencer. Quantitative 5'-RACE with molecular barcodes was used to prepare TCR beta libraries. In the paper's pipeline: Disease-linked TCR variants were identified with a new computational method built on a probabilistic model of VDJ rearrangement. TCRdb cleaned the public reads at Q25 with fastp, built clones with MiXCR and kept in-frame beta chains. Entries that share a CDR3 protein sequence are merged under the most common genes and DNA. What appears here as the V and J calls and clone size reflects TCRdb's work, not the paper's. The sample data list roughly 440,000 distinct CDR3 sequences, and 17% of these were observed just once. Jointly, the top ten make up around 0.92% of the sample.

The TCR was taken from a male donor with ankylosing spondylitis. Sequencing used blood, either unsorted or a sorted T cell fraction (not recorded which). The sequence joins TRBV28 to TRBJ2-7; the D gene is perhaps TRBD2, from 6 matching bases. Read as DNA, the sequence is TGTGCCAGCTTCACTCCCCTAGGAGGGAGGTCAGACGAGCAGTACTTC. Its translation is CASFTPLGGRSDEQYF.